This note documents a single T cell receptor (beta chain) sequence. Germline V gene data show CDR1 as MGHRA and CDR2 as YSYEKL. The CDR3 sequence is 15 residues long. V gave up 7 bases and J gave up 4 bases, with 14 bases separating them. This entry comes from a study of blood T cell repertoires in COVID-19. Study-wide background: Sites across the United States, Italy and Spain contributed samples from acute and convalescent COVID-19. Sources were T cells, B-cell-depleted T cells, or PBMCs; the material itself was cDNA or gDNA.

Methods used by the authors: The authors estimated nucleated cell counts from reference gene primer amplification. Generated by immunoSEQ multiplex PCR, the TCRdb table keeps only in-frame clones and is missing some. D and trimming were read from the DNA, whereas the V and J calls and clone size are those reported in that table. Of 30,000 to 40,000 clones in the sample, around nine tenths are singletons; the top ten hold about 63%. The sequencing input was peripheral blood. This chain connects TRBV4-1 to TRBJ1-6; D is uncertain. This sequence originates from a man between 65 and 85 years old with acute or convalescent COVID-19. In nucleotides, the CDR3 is TGCGCCAGCACCGGGGAGCTATCTTATAATTCACCCCTCCACTTT. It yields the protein CASTGELSYNSPLHF.